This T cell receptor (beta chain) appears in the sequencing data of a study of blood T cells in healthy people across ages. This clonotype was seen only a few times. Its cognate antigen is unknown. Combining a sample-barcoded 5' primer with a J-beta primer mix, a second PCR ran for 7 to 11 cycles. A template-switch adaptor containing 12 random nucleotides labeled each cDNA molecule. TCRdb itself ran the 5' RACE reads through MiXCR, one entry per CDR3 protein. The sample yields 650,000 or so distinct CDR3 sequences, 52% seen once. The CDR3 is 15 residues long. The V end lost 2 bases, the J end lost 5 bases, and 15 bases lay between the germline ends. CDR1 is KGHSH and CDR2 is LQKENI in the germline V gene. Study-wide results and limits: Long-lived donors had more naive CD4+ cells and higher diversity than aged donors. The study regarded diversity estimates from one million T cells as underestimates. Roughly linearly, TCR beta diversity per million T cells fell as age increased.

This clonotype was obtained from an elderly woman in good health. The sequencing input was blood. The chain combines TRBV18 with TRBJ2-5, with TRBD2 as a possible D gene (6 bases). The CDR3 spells CASSPEGLARETQYF. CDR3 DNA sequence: TGTGCCAGCTCACCAGAGGGACTGGCGCGGGAGACCCAGTACTTC.